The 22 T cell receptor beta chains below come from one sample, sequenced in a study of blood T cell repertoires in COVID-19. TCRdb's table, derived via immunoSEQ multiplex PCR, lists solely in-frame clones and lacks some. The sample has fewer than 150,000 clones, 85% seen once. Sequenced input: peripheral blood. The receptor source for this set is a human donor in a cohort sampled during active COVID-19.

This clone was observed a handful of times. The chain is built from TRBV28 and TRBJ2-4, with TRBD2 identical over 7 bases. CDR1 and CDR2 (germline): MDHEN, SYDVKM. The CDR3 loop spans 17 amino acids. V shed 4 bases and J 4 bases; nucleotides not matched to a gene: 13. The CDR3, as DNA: TGTGCCAGCAGTTCCCCCCCCTCCCGGCGGGGGAAAAACATTCAGTACTTC. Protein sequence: CASSSPPSRRGKNIQYF.

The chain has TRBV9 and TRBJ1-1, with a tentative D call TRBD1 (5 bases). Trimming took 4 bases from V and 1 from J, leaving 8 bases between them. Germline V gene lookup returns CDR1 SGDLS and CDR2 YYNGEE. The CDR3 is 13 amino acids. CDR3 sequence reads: CASSRTGNTEAFF. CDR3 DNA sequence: TGTGCCAGCAGCCGAACAGGGAACACTGAAGCTTTCTTT.

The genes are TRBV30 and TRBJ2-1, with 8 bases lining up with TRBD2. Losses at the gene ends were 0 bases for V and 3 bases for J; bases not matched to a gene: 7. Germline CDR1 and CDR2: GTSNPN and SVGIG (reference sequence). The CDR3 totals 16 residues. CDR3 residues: CAWSVSGGHLYNEQFF. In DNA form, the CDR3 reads TGTGCCTGGAGTGTCAGCGGGGGACACCTCTACAATGAGCAGTTCTTC.

CDR3 amino acids: CASSLMGTGDSIQYF. In nucleotides, the CDR3 is TGTGCCAGCAGCTTAATGGGGACAGGGGATAGTATTCAGTACTTC. This chain uses TRBV11-3 with TRBJ2-4, with 10 bases matching TRBD1. Per germline, CDR1 SGHNT and CDR2 YENEEA. This CDR3 is 15 amino acids long. Trimming took 2 bases from V and 10 from J; bases not matched to a gene: 8.

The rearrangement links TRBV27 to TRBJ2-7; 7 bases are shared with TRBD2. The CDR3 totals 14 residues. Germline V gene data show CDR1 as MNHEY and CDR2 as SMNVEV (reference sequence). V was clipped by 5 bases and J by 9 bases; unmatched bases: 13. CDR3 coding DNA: TGTGCCAGCAGTACGAGAGCGGGGACTACATTGCAGTACTTC. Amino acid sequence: CASSTRAGTTLQYF.

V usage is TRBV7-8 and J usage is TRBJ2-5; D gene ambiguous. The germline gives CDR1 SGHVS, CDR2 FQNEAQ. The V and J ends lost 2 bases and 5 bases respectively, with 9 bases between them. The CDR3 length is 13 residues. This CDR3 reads CASSLTDRETQYF. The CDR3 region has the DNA TGTGCCAGCAGCTTAACAGATAGGGAGACCCAGTACTTC. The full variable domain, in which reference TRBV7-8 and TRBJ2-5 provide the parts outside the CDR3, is GAGVSQSPRYKVAKRGQDVALRCDPISGHVSLFWYQQALGQGPEFLTYFQNEAQLDKSGLPSDRFFAERPEGSVSTLKIQRTQQEDSAVYLCASSLTDRETQYFGPGTRLLVL.

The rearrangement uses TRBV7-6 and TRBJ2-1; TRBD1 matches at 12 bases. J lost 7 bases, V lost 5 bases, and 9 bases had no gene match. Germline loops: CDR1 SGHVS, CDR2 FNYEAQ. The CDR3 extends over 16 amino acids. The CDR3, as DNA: TGTGCCAGCAGCCCCGCCTGGGACAGGGGGCAAAATGAGCAGTTCTTC. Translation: CASSPAWDRGQNEQFF.

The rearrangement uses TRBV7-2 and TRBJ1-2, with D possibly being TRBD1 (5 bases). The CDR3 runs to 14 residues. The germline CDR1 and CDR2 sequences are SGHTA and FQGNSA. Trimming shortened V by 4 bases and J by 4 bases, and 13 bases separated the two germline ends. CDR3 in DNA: TGTGCCAGCAGCTCTCCCGGGGGATCCTATGGCTACACCTTC. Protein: CASSSPGGSYGYTF.

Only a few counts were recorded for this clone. The CDR3 nucleotides are TGTGCCAGCAGCAAAATGCCGTCCAGGGCCTCCACCTACGAGCAGTACTTC. As protein: CASSKMPSRASTYEQYF. V usage is TRBV21-1 and J usage is TRBJ2-7; the D call in the table, TRBD1, was not verified against the DNA. TRBV21-1 is shown as a pseudogene. The CDR3 spans 17 residues.

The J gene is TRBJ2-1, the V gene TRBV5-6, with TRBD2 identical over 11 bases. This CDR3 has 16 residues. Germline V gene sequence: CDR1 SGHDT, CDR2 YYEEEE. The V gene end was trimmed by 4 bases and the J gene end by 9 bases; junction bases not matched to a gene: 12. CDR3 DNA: TGTGCCAGCAGCCTAGAACTAGCGGGGGAAGGGTTTGAGCAGTTCTTC. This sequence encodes CASSLELAGEGFEQFF.

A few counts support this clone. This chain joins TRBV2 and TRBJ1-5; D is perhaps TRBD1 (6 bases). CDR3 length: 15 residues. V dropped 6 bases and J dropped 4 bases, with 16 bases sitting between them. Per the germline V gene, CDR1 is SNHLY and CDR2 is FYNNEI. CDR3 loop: CASRFEDRRNQPQHF. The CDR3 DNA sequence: TGTGCCAGCAGGTTTGAGGACAGAAGGAATCAGCCCCAGCATTTT.

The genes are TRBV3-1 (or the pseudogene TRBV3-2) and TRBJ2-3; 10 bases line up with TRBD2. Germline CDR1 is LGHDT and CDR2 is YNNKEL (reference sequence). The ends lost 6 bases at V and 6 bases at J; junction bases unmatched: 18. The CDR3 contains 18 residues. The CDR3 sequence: CASRSGLADPIGRDTQYF. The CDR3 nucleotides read TGTGCCAGCAGGAGCGGACTAGCGGACCCCATCGGAAGGGATACGCAGTATTTT.

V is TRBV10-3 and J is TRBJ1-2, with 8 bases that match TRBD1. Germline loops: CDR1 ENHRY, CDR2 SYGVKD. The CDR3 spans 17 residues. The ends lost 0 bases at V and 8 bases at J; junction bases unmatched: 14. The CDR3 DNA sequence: TGTGCCATCAGTGAGTCCTCGGGGACAGGCATAAGGTTAGGCTACACCTTC. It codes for CAISESSGTGIRLGYTF.

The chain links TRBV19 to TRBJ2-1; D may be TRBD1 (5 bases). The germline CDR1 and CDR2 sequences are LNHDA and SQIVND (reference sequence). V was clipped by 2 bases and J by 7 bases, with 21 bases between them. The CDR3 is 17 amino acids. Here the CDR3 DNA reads TGTGCCAGTAGTATAAGGTTCACCCAGGGAACAACGAATGAGCAGTTCTTC. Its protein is CASSIRFTQGTTNEQFF.

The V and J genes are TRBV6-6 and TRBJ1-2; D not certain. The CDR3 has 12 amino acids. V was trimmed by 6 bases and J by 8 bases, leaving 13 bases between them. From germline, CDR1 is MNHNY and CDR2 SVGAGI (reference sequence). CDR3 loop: CASSPDESGYTF. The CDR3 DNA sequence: TGTGCCAGCAGCCCCGATGAAAGCGGCTACACCTTC.

CDR3 loop: CASRKGGTDYGYTF. CDR3 in DNA: TGTGCCAGCAGGAAGGGGGGGACGGACTATGGCTACACCTTC. The V and J genes are TRBV2 and TRBJ1-2, with D maybe TRBD1 (6 bases). The germline gives CDR1 SNHLY, CDR2 FYNNEI. Trimming shortened V by 6 bases and J by 3 bases, and 14 bases separated the two germline ends. CDR3 length: 14 residues.

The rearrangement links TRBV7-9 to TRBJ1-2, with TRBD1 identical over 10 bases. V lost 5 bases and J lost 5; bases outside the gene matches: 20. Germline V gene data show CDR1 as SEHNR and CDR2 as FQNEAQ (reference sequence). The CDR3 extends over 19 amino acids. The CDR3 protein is CASSATPDRGKNGLYGYTF. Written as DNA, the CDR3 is TGTGCCAGCAGCGCAACCCCGGACAGGGGGAAGAATGGGCTATATGGCTACACCTTC.

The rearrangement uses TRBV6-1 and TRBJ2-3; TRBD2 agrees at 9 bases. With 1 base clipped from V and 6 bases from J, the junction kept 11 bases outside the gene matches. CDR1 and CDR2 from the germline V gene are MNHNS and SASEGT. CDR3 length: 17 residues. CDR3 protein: CASSEGASGVGLDTQYF. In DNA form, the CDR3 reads TGTGCCAGCAGTGAAGGGGCTAGCGGGGTAGGTTTGGATACGCAGTATTTT.

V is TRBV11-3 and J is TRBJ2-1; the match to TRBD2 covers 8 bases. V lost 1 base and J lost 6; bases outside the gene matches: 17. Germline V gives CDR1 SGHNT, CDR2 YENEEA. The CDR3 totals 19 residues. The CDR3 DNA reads TGTGCCAGCAGCTTAGGCCCACCCCAGACTAGCGTTCCCACCAATGAGCAGTTCTTC. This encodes CASSLGPPQTSVPTNEQFF.

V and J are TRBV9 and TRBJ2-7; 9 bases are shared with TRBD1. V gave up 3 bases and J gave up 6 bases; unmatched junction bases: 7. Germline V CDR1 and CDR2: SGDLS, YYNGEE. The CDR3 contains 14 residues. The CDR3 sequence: CASSAGTGRAEQYF. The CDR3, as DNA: TGTGCCAGCAGCGCTGGGACAGGGAGGGCCGAGCAGTACTTC.

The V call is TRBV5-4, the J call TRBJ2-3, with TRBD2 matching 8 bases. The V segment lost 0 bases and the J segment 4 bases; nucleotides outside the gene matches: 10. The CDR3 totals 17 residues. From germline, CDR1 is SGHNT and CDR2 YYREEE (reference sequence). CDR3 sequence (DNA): TGTGCCAGCAGCTTGGCCGGGACTAGAGGTGGGGCAGATACGCAGTATTTT. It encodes CASSLAGTRGGADTQYF. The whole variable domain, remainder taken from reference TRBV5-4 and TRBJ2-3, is ETGVTQSPTHLIKTRGQQVTLRCSSQSGHNTVSWYQQALGQGPQFIFQYYREEENGRGNFPPRFSGLQFPNYSSELNVNALELDDSALYLCASSLAGTRGGADTQYFGPGTRLTVL.

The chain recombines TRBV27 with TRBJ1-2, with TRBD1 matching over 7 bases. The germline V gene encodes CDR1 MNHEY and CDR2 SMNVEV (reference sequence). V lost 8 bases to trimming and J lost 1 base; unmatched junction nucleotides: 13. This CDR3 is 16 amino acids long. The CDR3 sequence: CASAQDRTIRNYGYTF. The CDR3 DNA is TGTGCCAGCGCCCAGGACAGGACCATTCGTAACTATGGCTACACCTTC.